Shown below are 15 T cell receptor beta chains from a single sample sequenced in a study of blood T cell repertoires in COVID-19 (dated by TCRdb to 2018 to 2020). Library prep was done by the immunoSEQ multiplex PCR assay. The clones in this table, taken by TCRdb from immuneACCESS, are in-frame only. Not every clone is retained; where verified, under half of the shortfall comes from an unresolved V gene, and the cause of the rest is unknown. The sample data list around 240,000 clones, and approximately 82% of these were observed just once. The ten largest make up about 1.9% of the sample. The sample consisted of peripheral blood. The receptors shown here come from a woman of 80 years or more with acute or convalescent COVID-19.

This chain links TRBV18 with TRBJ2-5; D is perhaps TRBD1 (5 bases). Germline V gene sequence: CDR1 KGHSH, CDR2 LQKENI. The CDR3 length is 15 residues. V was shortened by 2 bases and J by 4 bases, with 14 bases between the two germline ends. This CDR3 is CASSPDHTQGETQYF. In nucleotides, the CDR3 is TGTGCCAGCTCACCAGACCACACCCAGGGAGAGACCCAGTACTTC.

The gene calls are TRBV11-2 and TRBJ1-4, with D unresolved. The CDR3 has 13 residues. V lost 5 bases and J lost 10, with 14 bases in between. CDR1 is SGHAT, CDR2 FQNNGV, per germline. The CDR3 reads CASSHSREGKLFF. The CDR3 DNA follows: TGTGCCAGCAGCCACTCTCGGGAGGGAAAACTGTTTTTT.

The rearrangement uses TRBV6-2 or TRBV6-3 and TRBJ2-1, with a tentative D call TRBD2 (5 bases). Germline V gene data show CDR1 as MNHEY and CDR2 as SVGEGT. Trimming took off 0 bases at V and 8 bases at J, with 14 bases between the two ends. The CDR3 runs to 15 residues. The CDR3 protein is CASSYSISSRHEQFF. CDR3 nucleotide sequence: TGTGCCAGCAGTTACTCGATTTCTAGCCGCCATGAGCAGTTCTTC.

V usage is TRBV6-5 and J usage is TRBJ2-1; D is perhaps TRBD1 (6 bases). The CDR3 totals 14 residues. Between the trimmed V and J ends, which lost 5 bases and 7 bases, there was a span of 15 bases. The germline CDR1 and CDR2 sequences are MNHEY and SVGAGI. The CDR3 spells CASSLPGTTNEQFF. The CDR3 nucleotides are TGTGCCAGCAGTCTCCCCGGGACAACGAATGAGCAGTTCTTC.

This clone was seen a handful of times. As DNA, the CDR3 is TGTGCCAGCAGCTTCAGGTTAGGAGGGGCGGGAGCTGGAGATACGCAGTATTTT. Its translation: CASSFRLGGAGAGDTQYF. The chain combines TRBV11-2 with TRBJ2-3, with 7 bases that match TRBD2. With 3 bases clipped from V and 5 bases from J, the junction kept 17 bases outside the gene matches. Germline lookup yields CDR1 SGHAT and CDR2 FQNNGV. The CDR3 covers 18 residues.

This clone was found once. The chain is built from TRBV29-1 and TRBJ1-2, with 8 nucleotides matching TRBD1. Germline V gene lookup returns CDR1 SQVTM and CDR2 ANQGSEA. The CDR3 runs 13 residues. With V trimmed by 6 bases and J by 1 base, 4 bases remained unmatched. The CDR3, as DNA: TGCAGCGTGACAGGGGACGATAACTATGGCTACACCTTC. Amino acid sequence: CSVTGDDNYGYTF.

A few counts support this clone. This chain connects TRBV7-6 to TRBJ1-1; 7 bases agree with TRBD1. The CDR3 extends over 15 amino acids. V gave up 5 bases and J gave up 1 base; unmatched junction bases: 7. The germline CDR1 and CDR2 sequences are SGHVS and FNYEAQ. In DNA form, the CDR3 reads TGTGCCAGCAGCACCAGACAGGGTAAGAACACTGAAGCTTTCTTT. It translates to CASSTRQGKNTEAFF.

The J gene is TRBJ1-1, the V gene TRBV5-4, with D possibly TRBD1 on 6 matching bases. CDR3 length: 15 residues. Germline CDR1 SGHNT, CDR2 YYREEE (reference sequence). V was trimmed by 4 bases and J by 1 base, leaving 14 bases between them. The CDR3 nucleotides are TGTGCCAGCAGCCCTAAAGTGGACAGGAACACTGAAGCTTTCTTT. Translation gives CASSPKVDRNTEAFF.

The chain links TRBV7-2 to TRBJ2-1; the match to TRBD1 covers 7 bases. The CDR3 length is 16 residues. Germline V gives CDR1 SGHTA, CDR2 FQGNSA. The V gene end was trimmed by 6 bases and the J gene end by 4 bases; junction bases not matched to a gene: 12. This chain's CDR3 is CASSPSGTVIYNEQFF. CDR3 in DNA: TGTGCCAGCAGTCCATCCGGGACAGTGATTTACAATGAGCAGTTCTTC.

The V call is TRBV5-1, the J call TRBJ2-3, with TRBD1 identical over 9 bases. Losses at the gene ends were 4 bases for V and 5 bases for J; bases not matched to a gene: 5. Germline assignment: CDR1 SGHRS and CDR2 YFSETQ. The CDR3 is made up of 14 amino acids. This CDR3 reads CASSGDRALDTQYF. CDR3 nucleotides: TGCGCCAGCAGCGGGGACAGGGCTCTAGATACGCAGTATTTT.

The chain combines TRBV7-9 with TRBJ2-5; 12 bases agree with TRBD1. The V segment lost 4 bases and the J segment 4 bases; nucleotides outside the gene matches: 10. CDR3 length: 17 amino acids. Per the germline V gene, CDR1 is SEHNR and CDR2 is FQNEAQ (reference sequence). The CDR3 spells CASSSPVGQGAGETQYF. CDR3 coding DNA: TGTGCCAGCAGCTCCCCTGTGGGACAGGGGGCCGGAGAGACCCAGTACTTC.

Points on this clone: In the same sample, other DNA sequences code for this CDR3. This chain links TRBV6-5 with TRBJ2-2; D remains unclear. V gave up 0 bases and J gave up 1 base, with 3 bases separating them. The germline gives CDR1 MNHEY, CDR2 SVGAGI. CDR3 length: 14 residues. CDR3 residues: CASSYSRNTGELFF. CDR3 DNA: TGTGCCAGCAGTTACTCTCGGAACACCGGGGAGCTGTTTTTT.

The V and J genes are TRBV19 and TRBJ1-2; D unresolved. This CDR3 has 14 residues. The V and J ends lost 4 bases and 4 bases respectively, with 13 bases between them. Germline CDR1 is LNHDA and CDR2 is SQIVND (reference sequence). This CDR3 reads CASSTMSEAYGYTF. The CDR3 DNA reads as TGTGCCAGTAGTACAATGTCAGAGGCCTATGGCTACACCTTC.

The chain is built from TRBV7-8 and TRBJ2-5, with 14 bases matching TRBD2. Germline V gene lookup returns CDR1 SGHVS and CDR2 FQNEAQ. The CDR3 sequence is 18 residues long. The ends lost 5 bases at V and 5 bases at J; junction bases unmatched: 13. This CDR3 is CASSPITGTSGGGETQYF. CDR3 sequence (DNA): TGTGCCAGCAGCCCGATTACCGGGACTAGCGGGGGTGGGGAGACCCAGTACTTC.

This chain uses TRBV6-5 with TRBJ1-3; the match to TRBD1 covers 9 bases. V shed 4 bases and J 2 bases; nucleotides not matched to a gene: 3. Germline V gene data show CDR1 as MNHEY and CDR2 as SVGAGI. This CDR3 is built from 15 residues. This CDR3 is CASSLGQGAGNTIYF. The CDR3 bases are TGTGCCAGCAGTTTGGGACAGGGCGCTGGAAACACCATATATTTT.